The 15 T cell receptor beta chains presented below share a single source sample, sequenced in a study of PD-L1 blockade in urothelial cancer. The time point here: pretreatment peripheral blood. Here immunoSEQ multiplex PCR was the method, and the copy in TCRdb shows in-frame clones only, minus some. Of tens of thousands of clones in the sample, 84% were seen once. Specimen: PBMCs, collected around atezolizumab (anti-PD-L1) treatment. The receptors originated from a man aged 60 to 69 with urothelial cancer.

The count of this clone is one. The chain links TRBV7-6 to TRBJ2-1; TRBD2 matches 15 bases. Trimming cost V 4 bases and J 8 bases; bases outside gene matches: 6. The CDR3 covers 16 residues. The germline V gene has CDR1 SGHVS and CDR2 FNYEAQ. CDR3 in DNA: TGTGCCAGCAGCTGGACTAGCGGGAGGGCCCTTCATGAGCAGTTCTTC. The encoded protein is CASSWTSGRALHEQFF.

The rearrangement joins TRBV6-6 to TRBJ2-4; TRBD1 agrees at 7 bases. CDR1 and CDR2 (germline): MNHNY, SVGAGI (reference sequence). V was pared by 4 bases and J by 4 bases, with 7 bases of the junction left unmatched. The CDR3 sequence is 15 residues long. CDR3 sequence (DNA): TGTGCCAGCAGTTCCTCCGGGACAGCTAAAAACATTCAGTACTTC. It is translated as CASSSSGTAKNIQYF.

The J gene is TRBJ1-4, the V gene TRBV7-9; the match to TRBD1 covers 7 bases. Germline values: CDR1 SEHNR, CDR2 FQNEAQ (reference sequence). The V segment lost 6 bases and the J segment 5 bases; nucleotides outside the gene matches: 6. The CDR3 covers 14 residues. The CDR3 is CASSPGGPNEKLFF. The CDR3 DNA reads TGTGCCAGCAGTCCAGGGGGACCGAATGAAAAACTGTTTTTT.

The CDR3 spells CASSTGGPNTEAFF. The CDR3 coding sequence is TGTGCCAGCAGTACAGGGGGACCGAACACTGAAGCTTTCTTT. The chain uses TRBV6-6 and TRBJ1-1, with TRBD1 identical over 8 bases. V was clipped by 5 bases and J by 1 base; unmatched bases: 3. The CDR3 spans 14 residues. Per the germline V gene, CDR1 is MNHNY and CDR2 is SVGAGI (reference sequence).

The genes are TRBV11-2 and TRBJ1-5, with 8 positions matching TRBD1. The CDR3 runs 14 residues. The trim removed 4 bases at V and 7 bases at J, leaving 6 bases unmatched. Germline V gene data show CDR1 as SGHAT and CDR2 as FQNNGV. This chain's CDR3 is CASSSGQGFQPQHF. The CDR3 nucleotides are TGTGCCAGCAGCTCAGGACAGGGTTTCCAGCCCCAGCATTTT.

DNA of the CDR3: TGTGCCAGCAGTAGAGCAGACAGAATCTACAATGAGCAGTTCTTC. This gives the protein CASSRADRIYNEQFF. This chain links TRBV6-5 with TRBJ2-1; D might be TRBD1 (5 bases). The length of the CDR3 is 15 residues. Germline-derived CDR1 and CDR2 are MNHEY and SVGAGI. Trimming left V 5 bases short and J 3 bases short, with 14 bases between.

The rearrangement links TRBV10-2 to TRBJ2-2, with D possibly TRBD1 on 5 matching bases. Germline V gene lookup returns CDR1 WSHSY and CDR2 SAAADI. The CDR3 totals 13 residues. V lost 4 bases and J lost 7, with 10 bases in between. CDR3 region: CASSAGSNGELFF. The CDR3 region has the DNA TGCGCCAGCAGTGCAGGGTCAAACGGGGAGCTGTTTTTT.

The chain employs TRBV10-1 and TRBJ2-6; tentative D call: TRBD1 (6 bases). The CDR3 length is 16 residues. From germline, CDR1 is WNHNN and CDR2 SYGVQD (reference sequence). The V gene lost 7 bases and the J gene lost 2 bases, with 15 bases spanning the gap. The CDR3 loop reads CASIHLQGPGANVLTF. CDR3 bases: TGCGCCAGCATTCATTTACAGGGCCCTGGGGCCAACGTCCTGACTTTC.

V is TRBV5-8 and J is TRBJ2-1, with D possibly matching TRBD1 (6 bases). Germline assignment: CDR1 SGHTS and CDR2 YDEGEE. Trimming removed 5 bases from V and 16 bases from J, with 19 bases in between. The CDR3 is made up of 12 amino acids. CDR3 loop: CASSRRQAFSFF. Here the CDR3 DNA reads TGTGCCAGCAGTCGCCGACAGGCCTTTTCATTCTTC.

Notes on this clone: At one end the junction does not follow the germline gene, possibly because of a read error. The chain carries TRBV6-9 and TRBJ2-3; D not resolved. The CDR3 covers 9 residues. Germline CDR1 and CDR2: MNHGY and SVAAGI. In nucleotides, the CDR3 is TGTGCCAGCAGTTACAGGCCCTTTTTT. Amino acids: CASSYRPFF.

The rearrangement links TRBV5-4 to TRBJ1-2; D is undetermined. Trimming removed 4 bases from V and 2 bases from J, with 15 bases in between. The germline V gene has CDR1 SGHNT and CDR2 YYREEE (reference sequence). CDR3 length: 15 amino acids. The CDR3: CASSSGGLGNYGYTF. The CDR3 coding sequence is TGTGCCAGCAGCAGCGGCGGTTTGGGCAACTATGGCTACACCTTC.

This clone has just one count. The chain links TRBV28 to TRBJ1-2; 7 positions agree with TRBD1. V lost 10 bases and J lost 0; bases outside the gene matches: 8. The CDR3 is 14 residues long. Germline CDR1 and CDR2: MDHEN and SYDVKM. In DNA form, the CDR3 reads TGTGCCACGGTGAGGCAGGGGGCTAACTATGGCTACACCTTC. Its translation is CATVRQGANYGYTF.

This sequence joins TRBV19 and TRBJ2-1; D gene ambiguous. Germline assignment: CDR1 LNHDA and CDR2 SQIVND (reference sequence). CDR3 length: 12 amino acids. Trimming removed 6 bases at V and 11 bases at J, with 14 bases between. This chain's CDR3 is CASRGSGEQQFF. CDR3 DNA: TGTGCCAGTAGGGGTAGTGGAGAACAGCAGTTCTTC.

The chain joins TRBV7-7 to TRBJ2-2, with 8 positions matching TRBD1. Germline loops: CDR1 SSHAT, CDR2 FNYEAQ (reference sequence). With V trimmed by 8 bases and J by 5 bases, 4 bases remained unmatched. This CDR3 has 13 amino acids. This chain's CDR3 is CASSRDRTGELFF. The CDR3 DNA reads TGTGCCAGCTCCCGGGACAGGACCGGGGAGCTGTTTTTT.

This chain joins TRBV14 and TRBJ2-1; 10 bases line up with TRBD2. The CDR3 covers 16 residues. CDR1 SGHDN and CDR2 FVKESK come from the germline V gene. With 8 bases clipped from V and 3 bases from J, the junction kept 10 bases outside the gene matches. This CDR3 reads CASGLLAGVDYNEQFF. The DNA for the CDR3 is TGTGCCAGCGGCCTCCTAGCGGGAGTTGACTACAATGAGCAGTTCTTC. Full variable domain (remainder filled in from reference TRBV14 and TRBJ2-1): EAGVTQFPSHSVIEKGQTVTLRCDPISGHDNLYWYRRVMGKEIKFLLHFVKESKQDESGMPNNRFLAERTGGTYSTLKVQPAELEDSGVYFCASGLLAGVDYNEQFFGPGTRLTVL.